The 11 T cell receptor beta chains in this list originate from one sample, sequenced in a study of post-analysis software for immune sequencing data. Findings and caveats of the study: There were about 5 TRBV segments more frequent in patients than controls, and TRBV5-6, TRBV5-1 and TRBV20-1 were among them.

Prepared libraries of TCR beta cDNA carried unique molecular identifiers. MiXCR, applied by TCRdb to the PCR reads, yields one record per CDR3 protein. In the table there are roughly 540,000 distinct CDR3 sequences, around 34% of which are singletons. Their antigens remain unidentified. The sample taken for sequencing was blood. The source of these receptors is a girl aged 2-17 years with multiple sclerosis.

This chain connects TRBV5-1 to TRBJ2-6; unclear D gene. The CDR3 length is 14 residues. CDR1 is SGHRS and CDR2 is YFSETQ in the germline V gene. Trimming cost V 4 bases and J 1 base, with 6 bases left between them. For the CDR3, the DNA is TGCGCCAGCAGCCAAGTTTCTGGGGCCAACGTCCTGACTTTC. Translation: CASSQVSGANVLTF.

This sequence joins TRBV6-2 or TRBV6-3 and TRBJ1-4; D uncertain. Trimming cost V 8 bases and J 4 bases, with 14 bases left between them. The CDR3 spans 14 residues. Germline V gene data show CDR1 as MNHEY and CDR2 as SVGEGT. This CDR3 is CASSNGLLNEKLFF. The DNA of the CDR3 is TGTGCCAGCTCTAACGGTCTACTTAATGAAAAACTGTTTTTT.

This clonotype was observed a single time. The chain combines TRBV13 with TRBJ2-7, with 10 bases aligning to TRBD2. This CDR3 is 15 amino acids long. The trim removed 4 bases at V and 4 bases at J, leaving 7 bases unmatched. The V gene's germline CDR1 is PRHDT and CDR2 FYEKMQ (reference sequence). The CDR3 sequence: CASSSAGGLSYEQYF. The CDR3 bases are TGTGCCAGCAGCTCAGCGGGGGGGCTAAGTTACGAGCAGTACTTC.

This clonotype has a handful of counts. The V and J genes are TRBV6-6 and TRBJ2-5; 8 bases agree with TRBD1. The CDR3 sequence is 14 residues long. J was trimmed by 4 bases and V by 5 bases; bases with no gene match: 6. The germline gives CDR1 MNHNY, CDR2 SVGAGI (reference sequence). The CDR3 nucleotides are TGTGCCAGCAGTCCGCGGACAGGGCCAGAGACCCAGTACTTC. Translating gives CASSPRTGPETQYF.

This clonotype appeared a few times. The chain links TRBV2 to TRBJ2-5; 7 bases are shared with TRBD1. Germline-derived CDR1 and CDR2 are SNHLY and FYNNEI. J gave up 5 bases and V 1 base, and 4 bases lay outside the gene matches. This CDR3 has 14 residues. This CDR3 reads CASSEDRGYETQYF. The CDR3 nucleotides read TGTGCCAGCAGTGAAGACAGGGGTTATGAGACCCAGTACTTC.

This clonotype was detected only a few times. The J gene is TRBJ2-3, the V gene TRBV2; weak D call: TRBD2 (5 bases). The CDR3 extends over 13 amino acids. V lost 8 bases and J 2 bases, leaving 11 bases between the germline ends. Germline V gives CDR1 SNHLY, CDR2 FYNNEI. The CDR3, as DNA: TGTGCCAGCGGGCAGGAGGTCACAGATACGCAGTATTTT. This sequence encodes CASGQEVTDTQYF.

Only a few counts were recorded for this clonotype. V and J are TRBV20-1 and TRBJ1-4; D ambiguous. Germline V gene data show CDR1 as DFQATT and CDR2 as SNEGSKA (reference sequence). Trimming cost V 4 bases and J 8 bases, with 5 bases left between them. CDR3 length: 10 residues. CDR3 DNA: TGCAGTGCTAAATCCGAAAAACTGTTTTTT. Protein sequence: CSAKSEKLFF.

Note on this clonotype: One junction end disagrees with the germline gene, perhaps due to a read error. The chain joins TRBV10-3 to TRBJ2-6; D might be TRBD1 (5 bases). This CDR3 is 12 amino acids long. CDR1 and CDR2 (germline): ENHRY, SYGVKD. CDR3 coding DNA: TGTGCCATCAATACTGGGGCCAACGTCCGGACTTTC. It specifies CAINTGANVRTF.

The chain combines TRBV15 with TRBJ2-5; perhaps TRBD1 as D (6 bases). CDR1 LNHNV and CDR2 YYDKDF come from the germline V gene (reference sequence). V was trimmed by 3 bases and J by 2 bases, leaving 13 bases between them. There are 15 residues in the CDR3. CDR3 sequence reads: CATSRRTETQETQYF. The CDR3 DNA sequence: TGTGCCACCAGCAGGAGGACAGAAACTCAAGAGACCCAGTACTTC.

The genes are TRBV5-1 and TRBJ1-1, with 7 bases lining up with TRBD1. Germline loops: CDR1 SGHRS, CDR2 YFSETQ. CDR3 size: 14 residues. Unmatched junction bases numbered 4, after V lost 0 bases and J lost 5 bases. CDR3 sequence (DNA): TGCGCCAGCAGCTTGGTGAGGACAGGTACTGAAGCTTTCTTT. It encodes CASSLVRTGTEAFF.

There are a few counts of this clonotype. The V call is TRBV29-1, the J call TRBJ1-2; a weak D match, TRBD1 (5 bases). Germline CDR1 and CDR2: SQVTM and ANQGSEA. Trimming took 7 bases from V and 6 from J, leaving 15 bases between them. The CDR3 length is 12 residues. The CDR3 loop is CSAPGTRNGYTF. CDR3 DNA: TGCAGCGCGCCTGGGACTCGTAATGGCTACACCTTC.